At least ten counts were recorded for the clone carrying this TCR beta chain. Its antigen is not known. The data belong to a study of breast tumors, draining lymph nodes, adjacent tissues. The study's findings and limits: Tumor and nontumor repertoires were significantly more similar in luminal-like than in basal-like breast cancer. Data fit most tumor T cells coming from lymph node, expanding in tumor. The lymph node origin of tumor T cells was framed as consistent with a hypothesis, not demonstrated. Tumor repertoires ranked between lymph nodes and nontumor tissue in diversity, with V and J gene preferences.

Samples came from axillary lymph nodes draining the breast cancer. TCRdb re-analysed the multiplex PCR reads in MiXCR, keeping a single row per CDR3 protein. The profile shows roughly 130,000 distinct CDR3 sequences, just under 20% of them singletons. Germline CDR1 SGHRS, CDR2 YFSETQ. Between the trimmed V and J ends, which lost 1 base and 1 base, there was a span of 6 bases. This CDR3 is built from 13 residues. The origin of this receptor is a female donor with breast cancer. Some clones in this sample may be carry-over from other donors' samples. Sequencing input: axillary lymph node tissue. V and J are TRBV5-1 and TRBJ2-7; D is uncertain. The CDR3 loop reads CASSLLESYEQYF. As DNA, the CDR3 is TGCGCCAGCAGCTTGCTAGAATCCTACGAGCAGTACTTC.